These 12 T cell receptor beta chains share one sample of origin, sequenced in a study of T-cell memory formation after mild COVID-19. TCRdb processed the 5' RACE reads anew with MiXCR; each CDR3 protein has one entry. The data hold 130,000 to 150,000 distinct CDR3 sequences, with around 21% observed a single time. Sample: PBMCs or a T cell subset sorted from them (not recorded which). The receptor source for this set is an adult woman who had mild COVID-19 (a few samples of this study predate the infection). Cell type and time point are not known.

This clonotype was seen a few times. The chain links TRBV11-3 to TRBJ2-1, with D possibly TRBD2 on 6 matching bases. CDR3 length: 13 amino acids. Trimming left V 5 bases short and J 4 bases short, with 9 bases between. The germline gives CDR1 SGHNT, CDR2 YENEEA. Written as DNA, the CDR3 is TGTGCCAGCAGCCACGGGAGTTACAATGAGCAGTTCTTC. Protein product: CASSHGSYNEQFF.

This clonotype has more than one count but fewer than ten. The rearrangement joins TRBV7-9 to TRBJ2-2, with TRBD1 identical over 9 bases. The V segment lost 5 bases and the J segment 5 bases; nucleotides outside the gene matches: 15. Per the germline V gene, CDR1 is SEHNR and CDR2 is FQNEAQ (reference sequence). This CDR3 has 18 amino acids. The DNA for the CDR3 is TGTGCCAGCAGCCAGGGGCCGGTGTGGGACAGGGCGACCGGGGAGCTGTTTTTT. Its translation: CASSQGPVWDRATGELFF. The full variable domain, completed using reference TRBV7-9 and TRBJ2-2, is DTGVSQNPRHKITKRGQNVTFRCDPISEHNRLYWYRQTLGQGPEFLTYFQNEAQLEKSRLLSDRFSAERPKGSFSTLEIQRTEQGDSAMYLCASSQGPVWDRATGELFFGEGSRLTVL.

This clonotype occurred a few times. The rearrangement links TRBV12-3 or TRBV12-4 to TRBJ2-7; D call uncertain. The CDR3 contains 13 residues. V was shortened by 0 bases and J by 6 bases, with 9 bases between the two germline ends. The CDR3 region is CASSLAGSGEQYF. For the CDR3, the DNA is TGTGCCAGCAGTTTAGCGGGGTCGGGCGAGCAGTACTTC.

The rearrangement uses TRBV6-6 and TRBJ2-7; D not resolved. This CDR3 has 12 amino acids. The germline V gene has CDR1 MNHNY and CDR2 SVGAGI (reference sequence). Trimming cost V 6 bases and J 4 bases, with 10 bases left between them. CDR3 in DNA: TGTGCCAGCAGAAGTGAGACTTACGAGCAGTACTTC. Protein: CASRSETYEQYF.

This clonotype has a count of ten or more. V gene TRBV24-1 combines with J gene TRBJ2-5, with D possibly matching TRBD2 (6 bases). V was shortened by 9 bases and J by 4 bases, with 20 bases between the two germline ends. CDR3 length: 15 residues. CDR1 is KGHDR and CDR2 is SFDVKD in the germline V gene. The CDR3 spells CATASREALGETQYF. The CDR3 coding sequence is TGTGCCACCGCCTCGAGGGAGGCCCTGGGAGAGACCCAGTACTTC.

The rearrangement joins TRBV20-1 to TRBJ1-3; D remains unclear. This CDR3 spans 16 amino acids. The germline V and J ends were trimmed by 0 bases and 2 bases, with 14 bases remaining between them. Germline V CDR1 and CDR2: DFQATT, SNEGSKA (reference sequence). This CDR3 is CSARDKAVSTGNTIYF. Written as DNA, the CDR3 is TGCAGTGCTAGAGATAAAGCAGTGAGCACTGGAAACACCATATATTTT.

The V call is TRBV12-3 or TRBV12-4, the J call TRBJ1-1; possibly TRBD1 for D (5 bases). The CDR3 consists of 13 residues. V lost 7 bases and J 10 bases, leaving 19 bases between the germline ends. The CDR3 DNA reads as TGTGCCAGCACCCTGGGGGGGTTGGCGGGAGCTTTCTTT. This encodes CASTLGGLAGAFF.

CDR3 sequence: CASSSAPGMTDTQYF. As DNA, the CDR3 is TGTGCCAGCAGCTCCGCCCCTGGGATGACTGATACGCAGTATTTT. The V and J genes are TRBV7-3 and TRBJ2-3; D ambiguous. Germline V gene lookup returns CDR1 SGHTA and CDR2 FQGTGA. The CDR3 spans 15 residues. V lost 4 bases, J lost 6 bases, and 17 bases lay in between.

This clonotype was counted between two and nine times. J is TRBJ2-1 and V is TRBV2, with 8 bases fitting TRBD1. The CDR3 is 19 residues long. Germline-derived CDR1 and CDR2 are SNHLY and FYNNEI. The V segment lost 4 bases and the J segment 3 bases; nucleotides outside the gene matches: 17. This CDR3 is CASSGRPRRDRRGYNEQFF. The CDR3 DNA reads TGTGCCAGCAGTGGAAGACCACGTCGGGACAGGAGAGGCTACAATGAGCAGTTCTTC. The complete variable domain, with remaining parts taken from reference TRBV2 and TRBJ2-1, reads EPEVTQTPSHQVTQMGQEVILRCVPISNHLYFYWYRQILGQKVEFLVSFYNNEISEKSEIFDDQFSVERPDGSNFTLKIRSTKLEDSAMYFCASSGRPRRDRRGYNEQFFGPGTRLTVL.

This clonotype was counted ten times or more. The rearrangement links TRBV9 to TRBJ2-1; 8 bases are shared with TRBD1. Trimming at V came to 0 bases and at J to 6 bases, leaving 11 bases not matched to a gene. The CDR3 runs to 17 residues. The germline CDR1 and CDR2 sequences are SGDLS and YYNGEE. The CDR3 is CASSVDDRGYHSNEQFF. The CDR3 DNA sequence: TGTGCCAGCAGCGTAGATGACAGGGGTTATCATAGCAATGAGCAGTTCTTC. The variable domain in full, with the rest retrieved from reference TRBV9 and TRBJ2-1, is DSGVTQTPKHLITATGQRVTLRCSPRSGDLSVYWYQQSLDQGLQFLIQYYNGEERAKGNILERFSAQQFPDLHSELNLSSLELGDSALYFCASSVDDRGYHSNEQFFGPGTRLTVL.

This clonotype was observed a few times. The chain joins TRBV19 to TRBJ1-1; 9 nucleotides line up with TRBD1. The germline V gene encodes CDR1 LNHDA and CDR2 SQIVND (reference sequence). The CDR3 spans 16 residues. With 3 bases clipped from V and 1 base from J, the junction kept 6 bases outside the gene matches. The CDR3 coding sequence is TGTGCCAGTAGTATTAGGGGGACAGGGACGAACACTGAAGCTTTCTTT. Residues: CASSIRGTGTNTEAFF.

V usage is TRBV7-2 and J usage is TRBJ1-5, with unresolved D. Germline loops: CDR1 SGHTA, CDR2 FQGNSA. V lost 5 bases and J lost 2, with 7 bases in between. CDR3 length: 13 amino acids. CDR3 sequence reads: CASSRRGNQPQHF. CDR3 sequence (DNA): TGTGCCAGCAGCCGCCGCGGCAATCAGCCCCAGCATTTT.